A single sample is the source of the 18 T cell receptor beta chains below, sequenced in a study of control samples from healthy donors and cancer patients. Measured with immunoSEQ multiplex PCR; TCRdb has only the in-frame clones, and not every one. In the table there are 95,000 to 150,000 clones, 89% of which are singletons. Sequencing input: blood. The source is a middle-aged man in good health.

This chain connects TRBV3-1 (or the pseudogene TRBV3-2) to TRBJ1-1; 8 bases fit TRBD1. This CDR3 region has 15 residues. Germline V gene data show CDR1 as LGHDT and CDR2 as YNNKEL (reference sequence). Trimming removed 0 bases from V and 9 bases from J; junction bases left unmatched: 9. CDR3 sequence (DNA): TGTGCCAGCAGCCAAGAGGGGACAGGAAGAAAAAAAGCTTTCTTT. This gives the protein CASSQEGTGRKKAFF.

This sequence joins TRBV11-2 and TRBJ2-1, with 11 bases identical to TRBD1. Germline V gene sequence: CDR1 SGHAT, CDR2 FQNNGV. V shed 3 bases and J 9 bases; nucleotides not matched to a gene: 10. The CDR3 is made up of 16 amino acids. The CDR3 DNA follows: TGTGCCAGCAGCTTCTCACCCCGGGACAGGGGGTCTGAGCAGTTCTTC. Protein sequence: CASSFSPRDRGSEQFF.

The gene calls are TRBV6-5 and TRBJ2-2, with TRBD2 as a possible D gene (6 bases). Per germline, CDR1 MNHEY and CDR2 SVGAGI. The CDR3 sequence is 14 residues long. Between the trimmed V and J ends, which lost 2 bases and 5 bases, there was a span of 9 bases. CDR3 in amino acids: CASSYRRGTGELFF. The DNA of the CDR3 is TGTGCCAGCAGTTACAGGAGGGGTACCGGGGAGCTGTTTTTT.

V is TRBV2 and J is TRBJ2-5, with D perhaps matching TRBD1 or TRBD2 (5 bases each). The CDR3 is 14 residues long. In germline, CDR1 is SNHLY, CDR2 FYNNEI. Trimming cost V 5 bases and J 2 bases, with 12 bases left between them. The CDR3 sequence is CASSSWDGQETQYF. The CDR3 DNA reads TGTGCCAGCAGTTCCTGGGACGGTCAAGAGACCCAGTACTTC.

The chain employs TRBV2 and TRBJ2-1, with 8 nucleotides matching TRBD1. The junction had 6 bases not matched to a gene; V was cut back by 4 bases and J by 7 bases. The CDR3 is 14 amino acids. Germline V gene data show CDR1 as SNHLY and CDR2 as FYNNEI. CDR3 DNA sequence: TGTGCCAGCAGTGCACGGACAGGGAGGAATGAGCAGTTCTTC. Amino acid sequence: CASSARTGRNEQFF. The entire variable domain, with the rest obtained from reference TRBV2 and TRBJ2-1, is as follows: EPEVTQTPSHQVTQMGQEVILRCVPISNHLYFYWYRQILGQKVEFLVSFYNNEISEKSEIFDDQFSVERPDGSNFTLKIRSTKLEDSAMYFCASSARTGRNEQFFGPGTRLTVL.

The V gene is TRBV19, the J gene TRBJ2-5; tentatively, D is TRBD1 or TRBD2 (5 bases each). The CDR3 is 15 amino acids. Trimming removed 6 bases from V and 2 bases from J, with 16 bases in between. The germline V gene encodes CDR1 LNHDA and CDR2 SQIVND (reference sequence). CDR3 DNA sequence: TGTGCCAGTAGACCAGTGGGACGGAATCAAGAGACCCAGTACTTC. Translation gives CASRPVGRNQETQYF. Using reference TRBV19 and TRBJ2-5 for the parts outside the CDR3, the full variable domain is DGGITQSPKYLFRKEGQNVTLSCEQNLNHDAMYWYRQDPGQGLRLIYYSQIVNDFQKGDIAEGYSVSREKKESFPLTVTSAQKNPTAFYLCASRPVGRNQETQYFGPGTRLLVL.

The chain combines TRBV24-1 with TRBJ1-1; D is unresolved. Trimming shortened V by 5 bases and J by 5 bases, and 11 bases separated the two germline ends. The CDR3 is 13 residues long. CDR1 is KGHDR, CDR2 SFDVKD, per germline. The CDR3 bases are TGTGCCACCAGTGCCGTGCACGGGACTGAAGCTTTCTTT. Protein: CATSAVHGTEAFF.

The CDR3 is CASSLAAGVTQETQYF. The DNA for the CDR3 is TGTGCCAGCAGCTTAGCGGCGGGGGTTACTCAAGAGACCCAGTACTTC. The rearrangement links TRBV7-6 to TRBJ2-5; 7 nucleotides agree with TRBD2. The CDR3 spans 16 residues. V was pared by 0 bases and J by 2 bases, with 6 bases of the junction left unmatched. Germline V gene lookup returns CDR1 SGHVS and CDR2 FNYEAQ.

This clone was observed once. This chain connects TRBV19 to TRBJ1-5, with D perhaps TRBD1 (5 bases). CDR3 length: 15 residues. Trimming pared 6 bases from V and 4 bases from J, leaving 16 bases between. From germline, CDR1 is LNHDA and CDR2 SQIVND (reference sequence). CDR3 loop: CASRWGVGGNQPQHF. The CDR3 DNA is TGTGCCAGTAGATGGGGGGTCGGAGGGAATCAGCCCCAGCATTTT.

The CDR3 sequence is CASSRGSNYGYTF. The CDR3 DNA reads TGTGCCAGCAGCCGAGGGAGCAACTATGGCTACACCTTC. The chain has TRBV16 and TRBJ1-2, with D unclear. Germline V gene sequence: CDR1 KGHSY, CDR2 FQNENV. The CDR3 spans 13 residues. V lost 4 bases and J 2 bases, leaving 8 bases between the germline ends. Full variable domain (outside the CDR3, taken from reference TRBV16 and TRBJ1-2): GEEVAQTPKHLVRGEGQKAKLYCAPIKGHSYVFWYQQVLKNEFKFLISFQNENVFDETGMPKERFSAKCLPNSPCSLEIQATKLEDSAVYFCASSRGSNYGYTFGSGTRLTVV.

V and J are TRBV6-5 and TRBJ1-2; maybe TRBD1 (6 bases). Germline assignment: CDR1 MNHEY and CDR2 SVGAGI. Trimming removed 4 bases at V and 6 bases at J, with 9 bases between. The CDR3 has 12 amino acids. The CDR3 region is CASSSRQDGYTF. CDR3 nucleotides: TGTGCCAGCAGTTCCCGACAGGATGGCTACACCTTC.

This chain connects TRBV7-9 to TRBJ1-1; D may be TRBD1 (5 bases). The CDR3 is 14 amino acids. Between the trimmed V and J ends, which lost 0 bases and 4 bases, there was a span of 9 bases. Germline CDR1 reads SEHNR; CDR2 reads FQNEAQ (reference sequence). CDR3 sequence reads: CASSLAWGGTEAFF. DNA for the CDR3: TGTGCCAGCAGCTTAGCGTGGGGGGGCACTGAAGCTTTCTTT.

V usage is TRBV6-5 and J usage is TRBJ1-4; perhaps TRBD1 as D (5 bases). This CDR3 region has 15 residues. Germline CDR1 is MNHEY and CDR2 is SVGAGI. Trimming shortened V by 4 bases and J by 4 bases, and 13 bases separated the two germline ends. The CDR3 is CASSWRQSHNEKLFF. The DNA for the CDR3 is TGTGCCAGCAGTTGGAGACAGAGCCATAATGAAAAACTGTTTTTT.

This clone was recorded only once. The chain combines TRBV27 with TRBJ1-5; D not resolved. This CDR3 is built from 13 residues. Trimming stripped 3 bases from V and 4 bases from J, with 7 bases between. Per the germline V gene, CDR1 is MNHEY and CDR2 is SMNVEV (reference sequence). The CDR3 coding sequence is TGTGCCAGCAGTTTCAGGACGAATCAGCCCCAGCATTTT. It encodes CASSFRTNQPQHF.

The gene calls are TRBV6-5 and TRBJ1-1; D is unclear. V lost 5 bases and J lost 3, with 10 bases in between. Germline V gene data show CDR1 as MNHEY and CDR2 as SVGAGI. The CDR3 length is 13 residues. In nucleotides, the CDR3 is TGTGCCAGCAGTCCGAGTCGTTACACTGAAGCTTTCTTT. Translation gives CASSPSRYTEAFF.

The rearrangement joins TRBV18 to TRBJ1-1; D is perhaps TRBD1 (5 bases). Trimming pared 3 bases from V and 0 bases from J, leaving 8 bases between. The germline CDR1 and CDR2 sequences are KGHSH and LQKENI. The CDR3 covers 14 residues. In DNA form, the CDR3 reads TGTGCCAGCTCACCGGGACCGTTGAACACTGAAGCTTTCTTT. This codes for CASSPGPLNTEAFF.

The chain links TRBV5-6 to TRBJ1-6, with 7 bases lining up with TRBD1. The germline gives CDR1 SGHDT, CDR2 YYEEEE. V lost 2 bases to trimming and J lost 8 bases; unmatched junction nucleotides: 4. The CDR3 sequence is 14 residues long. For the CDR3, the DNA is TGTGCCAGCAGCTTAGGGGGCTGGTATTCACCCCTCCACTTT. It is translated as CASSLGGWYSPLHF.

The rearrangement links TRBV27 to TRBJ2-7, with D possibly TRBD1 on 5 matching bases. CDR1 is MNHEY and CDR2 is SMNVEV in the germline V gene (reference sequence). This CDR3 is 13 amino acids long. Trimming took 5 bases from V and 5 from J, leaving 13 bases between them. The CDR3 DNA reads as TGTGCCAGCAGTGCAGGGTTCCCCGACGAGCAGTACTTC. Encoded protein: CASSAGFPDEQYF.